A single sample is the source of the 28 T cell receptor beta chains below, sequenced in a study of shared clonotypes between healthy human individuals. Naive CD8 populations comprised CD45RO-negative cells positively selected for CCR7, excluding terminally differentiated effector memory CD45RA+ cells. Clones were read by immunoSEQ multiplex PCR, and TCRdb kept only the in-frame ones, dropping some. The sample includes about 1,800,000 clones, less than 95% of them seen just once. Source material: naive CD8+ T cells sorted from blood. The receptors were sampled from a man aged 18-30 years in good health.

This sequence joins TRBV27 and TRBJ2-7, with D possibly being TRBD2 (5 bases). The CDR3 is 15 residues long. CDR1 is MNHEY and CDR2 is SMNVEV in the germline V gene (reference sequence). With 6 bases removed from V and 0 bases from J, the gap between germline ends came to 15 bases. CDR3 nucleotide sequence: TGTGCCAGCAGACTCGAGACGGGAAGCTCCTACGAGCAGTACTTC. Translating it yields CASRLETGSSYEQYF.

With regard to this clone: The sample has other DNA sequences that encode this CDR3 too. The chain recombines TRBV4-3 with TRBJ1-4; D not resolved. CDR1 is LGHNA and CDR2 is YSLEER in the germline V gene. Trimming took off 2 bases at V and 0 bases at J, with 7 bases between the two ends. CDR3 size: 15 residues. CDR3 sequence: CASSQLTATNEKLFF. The CDR3 coding sequence is TGCGCCAGCAGCCAACTAACAGCAACTAATGAAAAACTGTTTTTT.

The chain recombines TRBV5-1 with TRBJ1-1; tentative D call: TRBD1 (6 bases). The CDR3 is made up of 14 amino acids. V was pared by 4 bases and J by 0 bases, with 10 bases between. The V gene's germline CDR1 is SGHRS and CDR2 YFSETQ. The CDR3 here is CASSGRGMNTEAFF. The CDR3 bases are TGCGCCAGCAGCGGCAGGGGCATGAACACTGAAGCTTTCTTT.

The rearrangement joins TRBV5-1 to TRBJ2-5, with TRBD2 as a possible D gene (5 bases). The V end lost 3 bases, the J end lost 0 bases, and 6 bases lay between the germline ends. This CDR3 has 13 amino acids. The germline CDR1 and CDR2 sequences are SGHRS and YFSETQ. CDR3 DNA sequence: TGCGCCAGCAGCTCGGGGTACCAAGAGACCCAGTACTTC. This gives the protein CASSSGYQETQYF.

In this sample, this clone turned up a few times. This chain connects TRBV27 to TRBJ1-1, with D unresolved. With 1 base removed from V and 0 bases from J, the gap between germline ends came to 9 bases. The germline V gene encodes CDR1 MNHEY and CDR2 SMNVEV (reference sequence). This CDR3 contains 15 residues. Here the CDR3 reads CASSLWATMNTEAFF. The CDR3 DNA follows: TGTGCCAGCAGTTTATGGGCAACCATGAACACTGAAGCTTTCTTT.

Remarks on this clone: Additional DNA sequences in this sample encode the identical CDR3. The rearrangement links TRBV6-5 to TRBJ1-5; weak D call: TRBD1 (5 bases). Trimming took 0 bases from V and 0 from J, leaving 6 bases between them. Germline CDR1 is MNHEY and CDR2 is SVGAGI. This CDR3 region has 15 residues. The chain's CDR3 is CASSYSGASNQPQHF. The DNA of the CDR3 is TGTGCCAGCAGTTACTCCGGGGCTAGCAATCAGCCCCAGCATTTT.

This chain joins TRBV10-2 and TRBJ2-6; TRBD2 might be the D (6 bases). Per the germline V gene, CDR1 is WSHSY and CDR2 is SAAADI. Trimming stripped 1 base from V and 0 bases from J, with 13 bases between. CDR3 length: 18 amino acids. CDR3 loop: CASSEWRREVSGANVLTF. The CDR3, as DNA: TGCGCCAGCAGTGAGTGGCGGAGGGAAGTCTCTGGGGCCAACGTCCTGACTTTC.

Note on this clone: Other DNA sequences in this specimen translate into the identical CDR3. The chain couples TRBV10-3 to TRBJ2-7; D may correspond to TRBD1 or TRBD2 (6 bases each). The CDR3 loop spans 13 amino acids. Deletions cut 8 bases from V and 0 bases from J, with 11 bases between. Per the germline V gene, CDR1 is ENHRY and CDR2 is SYGVKD. The CDR3 sequence is CAISEGGSYEQYF. DNA for the CDR3: TGTGCCATCTCCGAGGGGGGCTCCTACGAGCAGTACTTC.

J is TRBJ2-7 and V is TRBV5-4; 10 bases line up with TRBD2. V shed 1 base, J shed 4 bases, and the junction held 14 bases outside the gene matches. CDR1 and CDR2 (germline): SGHNT, YYREEE (reference sequence). The CDR3 consists of 18 residues. The DNA of the CDR3 is TGTGCCAGCAGCTTGTGGTCGATAGCGGGGGGCCAGCTTTACGAGCAGTACTTC. Amino acids: CASSLWSIAGGQLYEQYF.

CDR3 sequence: CASSLVPGGGYGYTF. CDR3 sequence (DNA): TGTGCCAGCAGCTTAGTTCCCGGCGGGGGGTACGGCTACACCTTC. This chain joins TRBV7-2 and TRBJ1-2; TRBD1 is a possible D gene (5 bases). The CDR3 is 15 amino acids. The V end was cut by 1 base, the J end by 8 bases, with 17 bases between. Germline V gene sequence: CDR1 SGHTA, CDR2 FQGNSA.

This clone was seen a handful of times. The identical CDR3 is also encoded by other nucleotide sequences in the sample. The chain joins TRBV6-5 to TRBJ1-2; D possibly corresponds to TRBD1 (5 bases). The CDR3 has 12 amino acids. Germline loops: CDR1 MNHEY, CDR2 SVGAGI. Trimming took 3 bases from V and 8 from J, leaving 10 bases between them. The CDR3 bases are TGTGCCAGCAGTTATGGAGGGGAAGGCTACACCTTC. It yields the protein CASSYGGEGYTF.

About this clone itself: At the DNA level, this CDR3 is encoded by other sequences in the same sample as well. V and J are TRBV15 and TRBJ1-1; no definite D call. The CDR3 has 13 amino acids. Per germline, CDR1 LNHNV and CDR2 YYDKDF (reference sequence). Trimming removed 3 bases at V and 3 bases at J, with 8 bases between. The CDR3 here is CATSRGPDTEAFF. CDR3 nucleotides: TGTGCCACCAGCAGGGGCCCGGACACTGAAGCTTTCTTT.

CDR3 in DNA: TGCGCCAGCAGCTTGTGGGCGGGGGGAACCCAAGAGACCCAGTACTTC. Residues: CASSLWAGGTQETQYF. The V call is TRBV5-1, the J call TRBJ2-5; the match to TRBD2 covers 8 bases. V was pared by 1 base and J by 1 base, with 6 bases of the junction left unmatched. CDR1 is SGHRS, CDR2 YFSETQ, per germline. The CDR3 length is 16 residues. Drawing the rest from reference TRBV5-1 and TRBJ2-5, the complete variable domain is KAGVTQTPRYLIKTRGQQVTLSCSPISGHRSVSWYQQTPGQGLQFLFEYFSETQRNKGNFPGRFSGRQFSNSRSEMNVSTLELGDSALYLCASSLWAGGTQETQYFGPGTRLLVL.

V is TRBV11-2 and J is TRBJ2-5, with D possibly being TRBD2 (5 bases). CDR1 and CDR2 from the germline V gene are SGHAT and FQNNGV. Deletions cut 5 bases from V and 2 bases from J, with 18 bases between. The CDR3 runs to 16 residues. For the CDR3, the DNA is TGTGCCAGCAGCGCCACCCCGGAGGCACTACAAGAGACCCAGTACTTC. Its protein product is CASSATPEALQETQYF.

V is TRBV5-6 and J is TRBJ2-1; D call uncertain. There are 12 residues in the CDR3. V lost 0 bases and J lost 16, with 14 bases in between. Germline values: CDR1 SGHDT, CDR2 YYEEEE. The CDR3 protein is CASSLALDERFF. The CDR3 DNA follows: TGTGCCAGCAGCTTGGCCCTGGATGAGCGATTCTTC.

The genes are TRBV28 and TRBJ1-5; 7 positions agree with TRBD1. From germline, CDR1 is MDHEN and CDR2 SYDVKM. V was pared by 6 bases and J by 5 bases, with 13 bases of the junction left unmatched. The CDR3 runs 16 residues. The CDR3 is CASSFLQGVPDQPQHF. CDR3 bases: TGTGCCAGCAGCTTTCTTCAGGGGGTGCCTGATCAGCCCCAGCATTTT.

The chain has TRBV30 and TRBJ2-5; no definite D call. The CDR3 has 14 amino acids. V lost 0 bases and J 2 bases, leaving 10 bases between the germline ends. The germline V gene has CDR1 GTSNPN and CDR2 SVGIG (reference sequence). The CDR3 loop is CAWSVTVPQETQYF. The CDR3, as DNA: TGTGCCTGGAGTGTAACAGTTCCTCAAGAGACCCAGTACTTC.

The V and J genes are TRBV7-9 and TRBJ2-1, with D hard to call. V was shortened by 1 base and J by 12 bases, with 16 bases between the two germline ends. Germline loops: CDR1 SEHNR, CDR2 FQNEAQ (reference sequence). The CDR3 has 14 residues. This CDR3 reads CASSLVPPRKGQFF. The CDR3 coding sequence is TGTGCCAGCAGCTTAGTCCCCCCCCGAAAGGGGCAGTTCTTC.

The rearrangement joins TRBV13 to TRBJ2-5; D is perhaps TRBD1 (5 bases). CDR3 size: 13 residues. Germline CDR1 is PRHDT and CDR2 is FYEKMQ (reference sequence). With 4 bases removed from V and 5 bases from J, the gap between germline ends came to 11 bases. The DNA for the CDR3 is TGTGCCAGCAGCTCCTTTGGGGCGGAGACCCAGTACTTC. It translates to CASSSFGAETQYF.

This clone was observed once. The chain uses TRBV27 and TRBJ2-7; TRBD1 aligns across 10 bases. The CDR3 totals 15 residues. V lost 2 bases, J lost 5 bases, and 6 bases stayed unmatched. Germline loops: CDR1 MNHEY, CDR2 SMNVEV (reference sequence). The CDR3 loop reads CASSLGGQGTHEQYF. The CDR3 DNA sequence: TGTGCCAGCAGTTTAGGGGGACAGGGGACCCACGAGCAGTACTTC.

This clone was seen a few times. This chain uses TRBV4-1 with TRBJ1-5; D may be TRBD1 (5 bases). This CDR3 is 14 amino acids long. The V gene lost 1 base and the J gene lost 7 bases, with 11 bases spanning the gap. Germline V gives CDR1 MGHRA, CDR2 YSYEKL. CDR3: CASSQAPGLQPQHF. The CDR3 DNA follows: TGCGCCAGCAGCCAAGCCCCAGGGTTGCAGCCCCAGCATTTT.

The J gene is TRBJ2-5, the V gene TRBV10-1; 9 nucleotides match TRBD2. The J segment lost 2 bases and the V segment lost 3 bases, leaving 13 bases of the junction unmatched. Germline lookup yields CDR1 WNHNN and CDR2 SYGVQD (reference sequence). CDR3 length: 18 residues. CDR3 nucleotides: TGCGCCAGCAGTGAAGGTTCTCTGTCTAGCGGGATGCAAGAGACCCAGTACTTC. It specifies CASSEGSLSSGMQETQYF.

The chain carries TRBV4-3 and TRBJ1-2; 9 bases are shared with TRBD1. After removal of 1 base from V and 8 bases from J, the junction contained 2 bases not matched to a gene. Germline V gene sequence: CDR1 LGHNA, CDR2 YSLEER. The CDR3 consists of 13 residues. The CDR3 spells CASSQGQGGGYTF. CDR3 nucleotides: TGCGCCAGCAGCCAAGGACAGGGGGGCGGCTACACCTTC.

The chain joins TRBV19 to TRBJ2-1, with 13 positions matching TRBD2. Trimming took 11 bases from V and 9 from J; bases not matched to a gene: 10. The CDR3 totals 14 residues. Germline CDR1 LNHDA, CDR2 SQIVND (reference sequence). CDR3 region: CAPRTSGGKSEQFF. The CDR3 nucleotides are TGTGCCCCTCGGACTAGCGGGGGAAAAAGTGAGCAGTTCTTC.

The chain links TRBV5-5 to TRBJ2-1, with 13 bases identical to TRBD2. The CDR3 totals 18 residues. With 4 bases clipped from V and 0 bases from J, the junction kept 7 bases outside the gene matches. Germline loops: CDR1 SGHKS, CDR2 YYEKEE (reference sequence). The CDR3 loop reads CASSTGLAGSFSYNEQFF. The CDR3 DNA follows: TGTGCCAGCAGCACGGGACTAGCGGGGTCCTTCTCCTACAATGAGCAGTTCTTC.

The V gene is TRBV5-5, the J gene TRBJ2-7; D perhaps matches TRBD1 (5 bases). The CDR3 contains 13 residues. Germline CDR1 and CDR2: SGHKS and YYEKEE (reference sequence). V lost 6 bases and J 5 bases, leaving 15 bases between the germline ends. This chain's CDR3 is CASTIGVGDEQYF. The CDR3 region has the DNA TGTGCCAGCACCATTGGCGTAGGGGACGAGCAGTACTTC.

The rearrangement uses TRBV13 and TRBJ2-7; D not resolved. Trimming took 5 bases from V and 0 from J, leaving 11 bases between them. This CDR3 has 14 residues. Germline V gene data show CDR1 as PRHDT and CDR2 as FYEKMQ (reference sequence). CDR3: CASSPAINSYEQYF. The CDR3 region has the DNA TGTGCCAGCAGCCCCGCCATCAACTCCTACGAGCAGTACTTC.

The chain couples TRBV7-9 to TRBJ2-7, with D tentatively TRBD1 or TRBD2 (5 bases each). This CDR3 spans 13 amino acids. CDR1 is SEHNR, CDR2 FQNEAQ, per germline (reference sequence). V was pared by 8 bases and J by 0 bases, with 11 bases between. The CDR3 sequence: CASEGTSSYEQYF. Written as DNA, the CDR3 is TGTGCCAGCGAGGGGACGAGCTCCTACGAGCAGTACTTC.